The 11 T cell receptor beta chains below were found in one sample sequenced in a study of memory CD4+ T cells and cytomegalovirus serostatus. Using immunoSEQ multiplex PCR, the repertoire was profiled, and TCRdb retains in-frame clones only, with some absent. The data hold more than 45,000 clones, with roughly 72% observed a single time. Single viable CD3+CD4+CD8-CD45RO+ cells were sorted as the memory CD4+ T cells. Sequencing was performed on memory CD4+ T cells from blood. Receptor source: an adult in good health and CMV-seropositive.

The rearrangement links TRBV7-3 to TRBJ2-2; 8 nucleotides line up with TRBD2. The CDR3 extends over 18 amino acids. V shed 3 bases and J 0 bases; nucleotides not matched to a gene: 9. The germline V gene has CDR1 SGHTA and CDR2 FQGTGA. CDR3 sequence: CASSLNGGAEANTGELFF. The CDR3 region has the DNA TGTGCCAGCAGCTTGAACGGGGGGGCCGAAGCGAACACCGGGGAGCTGTTTTTT.

The gene calls are TRBV19 and TRBJ1-1, with 8 positions matching TRBD1. The CDR3 has 15 amino acids. J gave up 5 bases and V 3 bases, and 8 bases lay outside the gene matches. Germline values: CDR1 LNHDA, CDR2 SQIVND (reference sequence). The CDR3: CASSIPDTGGTEAFF. CDR3 DNA sequence: TGTGCCAGTAGTATCCCAGACACAGGGGGTACTGAAGCTTTCTTT. Drawing the rest from reference TRBV19 and TRBJ1-1, the complete variable domain is DGGITQSPKYLFRKEGQNVTLSCEQNLNHDAMYWYRQDPGQGLRLIYYSQIVNDFQKGDIAEGYSVSREKKESFPLTVTSAQKNPTAFYLCASSIPDTGGTEAFFGQGTRLTVV.

The chain joins TRBV5-4 to TRBJ2-1; D is possibly TRBD1 or TRBD2 (5 bases each). The V gene lost 5 bases and the J gene lost 0 bases, with 12 bases spanning the gap. The CDR3 covers 15 residues. Germline-derived CDR1 and CDR2 are SGHNT and YYREEE (reference sequence). The CDR3 nucleotides are TGTGCCAGCAGTCGGGGCGCAGACTCCTACAATGAGCAGTTCTTC. As protein: CASSRGADSYNEQFF.

The rearrangement joins TRBV29-1 to TRBJ2-1; tentative D call: TRBD1 (5 bases). The CDR3 contains 14 residues. V dropped 7 bases and J dropped 2 bases, with 15 bases sitting between them. Looked up from germline, CDR1 is SQVTM and CDR2 is ANQGSEA. CDR3 residues: CSAGLDNTYNEQFF. DNA of the CDR3: TGCAGCGCCGGGCTGGACAATACCTACAATGAGCAGTTCTTC.

This sequence joins TRBV11-2 and TRBJ2-3; D ambiguous. CDR1 SGHAT and CDR2 FQNNGV come from the germline V gene. The CDR3 loop spans 14 amino acids. V lost 0 bases and J lost 5, with 9 bases in between. Written as DNA, the CDR3 is TGTGCCAGCAGCTTAGATGGGCGAGGAGATACGCAGTATTTT. Its translation is CASSLDGRGDTQYF.

V and J are TRBV4-1 and TRBJ2-6; TRBD1 aligns across 8 bases. There are 18 residues in the CDR3. Per germline, CDR1 MGHRA and CDR2 YSYEKL. Trimming removed 4 bases from V and 4 bases from J; junction bases left unmatched: 12. The DNA of the CDR3 is TGCGCCAGCAGCCCAGGCAAGGTGGGACAGGACGGGGCCAACGTCCTGACTTTC. Translated, it gives CASSPGKVGQDGANVLTF.

The chain carries TRBV6-1 and TRBJ2-3; no reliable D call. The germline gives CDR1 MNHNS, CDR2 SASEGT. The CDR3 has 12 residues. Deletions cut 4 bases from V and 11 bases from J, with 13 bases between. CDR3 protein: CASSVSGSMQYF. The CDR3, as DNA: TGTGCCAGCAGTGTATCAGGTAGCATGCAGTATTTT.

The chain has TRBV4-2 and TRBJ2-1; D perhaps matches TRBD1 (6 bases). Between the trimmed V and J ends, which lost 4 bases and 0 bases, there was a span of 10 bases. The CDR3 covers 15 residues. Germline CDR1 and CDR2: LGHNA and YNFKEQ. This CDR3 reads CASSPSTGSYNEQFF. The DNA for the CDR3 is TGTGCCAGCAGCCCATCGACAGGCTCCTACAATGAGCAGTTCTTC.

The V gene is TRBV5-4, the J gene TRBJ1-4; D is unresolved. This CDR3 spans 15 amino acids. Trimming cost V 2 bases and J 0 bases, with 8 bases left between them. Germline V gene lookup returns CDR1 SGHNT and CDR2 YYREEE (reference sequence). The CDR3 is CASSFNTATNEKLFF. In DNA, the CDR3 is TGTGCCAGCAGCTTTAACACTGCAACTAATGAAAAACTGTTTTTT.

This clone has only a few counts. J is TRBJ1-4 and V is TRBV7-8; D remains unclear. In germline, CDR1 is SGHVS, CDR2 FQNEAQ. The CDR3 length is 13 residues. V was cut by 0 bases and J by 13 bases, with 12 bases left in between. The CDR3 DNA reads TGTGCCAGCAGCTTAGCGGGAGGAGAGACACTGTTTTTT. Encoded protein: CASSLAGGETLFF.

The table lists this clone with a few counts. The rearrangement links TRBV6-5 to TRBJ2-5, with no clear D. The V and J ends lost 0 bases and 2 bases respectively, with 7 bases between them. Germline V gene data show CDR1 as MNHEY and CDR2 as SVGAGI. The CDR3 totals 14 residues. The DNA for the CDR3 is TGTGCCAGCAGTTACTCTGGAGAACAAGAGACCCAGTACTTC. Protein: CASSYSGEQETQYF.